The sequence of this TCR beta chain was determined in a study of blood T cell repertoires in COVID-19. Methods used by the authors: Amplifying reference gene primers gave estimates of nucleated cell counts. The repertoire was sequenced with immunoSEQ multiplex PCR; TCRdb's copy has only in-frame clones and lacks some. That table furnishes V, J and clone size, whereas the DNA furnished D and trimming. Among under 200,000 clones listed, about 86% were seen once. Germline V gives CDR1 LNHDA, CDR2 SQIVND (reference sequence). The length of the CDR3 is 13 residues. Trimming stripped 7 bases from V and 0 bases from J, with 6 bases between.

This sequence originates from a woman between 65 and 79 years old with acute or convalescent COVID-19. V usage is TRBV19 and J usage is TRBJ1-4; no reliable D call. The specimen sequenced was peripheral blood. CDR3: CASTEPTNEKLFF. CDR3 DNA sequence: TGTGCCAGTACGGAGCCAACTAATGAAAAACTGTTTTTT.